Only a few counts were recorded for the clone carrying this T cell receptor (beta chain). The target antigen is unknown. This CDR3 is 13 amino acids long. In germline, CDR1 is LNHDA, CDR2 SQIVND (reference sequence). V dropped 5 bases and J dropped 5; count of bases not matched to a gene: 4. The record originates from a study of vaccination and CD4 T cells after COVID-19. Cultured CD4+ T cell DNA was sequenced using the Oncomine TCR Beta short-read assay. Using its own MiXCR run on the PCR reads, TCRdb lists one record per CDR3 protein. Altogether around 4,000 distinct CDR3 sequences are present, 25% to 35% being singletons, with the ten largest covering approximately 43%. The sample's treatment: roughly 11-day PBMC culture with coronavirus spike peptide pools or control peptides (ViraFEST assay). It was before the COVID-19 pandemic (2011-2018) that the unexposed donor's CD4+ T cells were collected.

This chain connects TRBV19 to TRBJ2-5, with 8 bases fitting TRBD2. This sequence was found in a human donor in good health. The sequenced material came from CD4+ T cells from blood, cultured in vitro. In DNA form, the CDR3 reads TGTGCCAGTAGTCCGATAGCGGGGGAGACCCAGTACTTC. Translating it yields CASSPIAGETQYF.